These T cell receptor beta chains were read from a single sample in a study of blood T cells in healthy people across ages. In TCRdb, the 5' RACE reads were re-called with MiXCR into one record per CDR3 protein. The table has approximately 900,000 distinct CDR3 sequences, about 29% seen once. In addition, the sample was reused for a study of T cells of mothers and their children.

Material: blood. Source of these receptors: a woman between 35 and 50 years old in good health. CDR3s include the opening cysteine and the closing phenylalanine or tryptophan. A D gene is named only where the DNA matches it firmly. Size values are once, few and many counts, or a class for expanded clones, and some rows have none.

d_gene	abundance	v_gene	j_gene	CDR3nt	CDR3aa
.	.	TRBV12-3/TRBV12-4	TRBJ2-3	TGTGCCAGCAGTATGGGGTCCCACACAGATACGCAGTATTTT	CASSMGSHTDTQYF
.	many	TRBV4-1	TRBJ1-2	TGCGCCAGCAGCCAAAACAGGGGCTACACCTTC	CASSQNRGYTF
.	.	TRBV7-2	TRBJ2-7	TGTGCCAGCAGCCCCTCCTTGACGGGCGAGCAGTACTTC	CASSPSLTGEQYF
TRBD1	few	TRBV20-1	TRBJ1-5	TGCAGTGCTACCGGGACAGGGGAAAAGCCCCAGCATTTT	CSATGTGEKPQHF
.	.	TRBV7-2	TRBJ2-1	TGTGCCAGCAGCTTAGCGAGTAATCTGGAGGGGGAGACCCAGTTCTTC	CASSLASNLEGETQFF
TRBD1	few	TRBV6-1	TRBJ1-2	TGTGCCAGCAGTGTCAACCCGGGACAGGGCCACAGCTATGGCTACACCTTC	CASSVNPGQGHSYGYTF
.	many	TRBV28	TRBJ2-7	TGTGCCAGCAGTTTGGGACGCTGGACCTACGAGCAGTACTTC	CASSLGRWTYEQYF
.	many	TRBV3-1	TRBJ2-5	TGTGCCAGCAGCCAAGATCTCCGCGGGGAGACCCAGTACTTC	CASSQDLRGETQYF
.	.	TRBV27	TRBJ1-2	TGTGCCAGCAGTTCGGACCCAAACGGACGGTCCTATGGCTACACCTTC	CASSSDPNGRSYGYTF
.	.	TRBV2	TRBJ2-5	TGTGCCAGCACGTTGGACAGCCAAGAGACCCAGTACTTC	CASTLDSQETQYF
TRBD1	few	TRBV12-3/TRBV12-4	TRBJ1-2	TGTGCCAGCAGTTTAACGGGCGGGACAGGGGCCCACTATGGCTACACCTTC	CASSLTGGTGAHYGYTF
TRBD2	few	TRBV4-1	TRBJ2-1	TGCGCCAGCAGCCAAGCCCCTAGCGGCTACAATGAGCAGTTCTTC	CASSQAPSGYNEQFF
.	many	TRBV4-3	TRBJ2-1	TGCGCCAGCAGCCAAGATCCCAGGGGCTACAATGAGCAGTTCTTC	CASSQDPRGYNEQFF
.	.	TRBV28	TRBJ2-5	TGTGCCAGCAGTTGGGAGAGAAACTTTCAAGAGACCCAGTACTTC	CASSWERNFQETQYF
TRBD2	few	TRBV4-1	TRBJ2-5	TGCGCCAGCAGCCAAGAAGGGTGGGGGGGAGAGACCCAGTACTTC	CASSQEGWGGETQYF
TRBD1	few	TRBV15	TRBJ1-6	TGTGCCACCAGCAGAGGACAGGGGGTGTCACCCCTCCACTTT	CATSRGQGVSPLHF
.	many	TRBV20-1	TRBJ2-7	TGCAGTGCTAGAGGCGCCAGCTCCTACGAGCAGTACTTC	CSARGASSYEQYF
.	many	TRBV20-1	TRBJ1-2	TGCGCCATAGATTCAGACGGCTACACCTTC	CAIDSDGYTF
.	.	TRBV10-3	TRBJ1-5	TGTGTCATCAGCCCGGGGGATCAGCCCCAGCATTTT	CVISPGDQPQHF
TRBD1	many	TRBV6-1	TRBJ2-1	TGTGCCAGCAGATCCCGACAGGGCCAGGGGAGCTCCTACAATGAGCAGTTCTTC	CASRSRQGQGSSYNEQFF
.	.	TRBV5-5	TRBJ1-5	TGTGCCAGCAGCTGGACAGTTAAGATCCAGCCCCAGCATTTT	CASSWTVKIQPQHF
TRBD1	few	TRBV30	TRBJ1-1	TGTGCCTGGTTTCCCGGGACAGCGAACACTGAAGCTTTCTTT	CAWFPGTANTEAFF
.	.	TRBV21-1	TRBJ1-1	TGTGCCAGCAGCAACGGTACAGGGGATAATTTCACTGAAGCTTTCTTT	CASSNGTGDNFTEAFF
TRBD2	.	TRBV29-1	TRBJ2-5	TGCAGCGTTGAATTCGCGGGGGACGCTGATGGAGAGACCCAGTACTTC	CSVEFAGDADGETQYF
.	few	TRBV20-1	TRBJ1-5	TGCAGTGCTAGAGCCAGAGGGCCAAATCAGCCCCAGCATTTT	CSARARGPNQPQHF
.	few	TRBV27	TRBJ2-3	TGTGCCACTACGGGTGCCACAGATACACAGTATTTT	CATTGATDTQYF
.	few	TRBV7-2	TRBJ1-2	TGTGCCAGCAGCCCAAAGATTCGCAGGGGAAGCTCTGGCTACACCTTC	CASSPKIRRGSSGYTF
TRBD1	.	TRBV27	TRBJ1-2	TGTGCCAGCAACCCTTCCGCAGGGGGGCAGGGTGAAAATGGCTACACCTTC	CASNPSAGGQGENGYTF
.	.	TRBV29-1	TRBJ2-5	TGCAGCGTCGATGACAGACAAGAGACCCAGTACTTC	CSVDDRQETQYF
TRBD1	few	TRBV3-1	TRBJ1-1	TGTGCCAGCAGCCCGTTCATGACAGGGACGATGAACACTGAAGCTTTCTTT	CASSPFMTGTMNTEAFF
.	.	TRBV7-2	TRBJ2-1	TGTGCCAGCAGCAGGGACACAATGGAGCAGTTCTTC	CASSRDTMEQFF
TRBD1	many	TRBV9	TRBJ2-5	TGTGCCAGCAGCGCTCCAGAACGGGACAGGGCTCAAGGGGCCCAGTACTTC	CASSAPERDRAQGAQYF
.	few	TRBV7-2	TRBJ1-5	TGTGCCAGCAGCTCGGGAGCTCACAATCAGCCCCAGCATTTT	CASSSGAHNQPQHF
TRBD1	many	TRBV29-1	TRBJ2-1	TGCAGCGCGACAGGGGTGTGGGATGGCTCCTACAATGAGCAGTTCTTC	CSATGVWDGSYNEQFF
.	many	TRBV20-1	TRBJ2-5	TGCAGTGCTAGAGATCTTGAGGTGGGAGAGACCCAGTACTTC	CSARDLEVGETQYF
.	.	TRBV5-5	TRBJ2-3	TGTGCCAGCAGCTCGGGTTTTACAGCAACCGCAGATACGCAGTATTTT	CASSSGFTATADTQYF
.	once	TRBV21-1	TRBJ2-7	TGTGCCAGCAGCAATCCGGAACAGGGGGCATTCTACGAGCAGTACTTC	CASSNPEQGAFYEQYF
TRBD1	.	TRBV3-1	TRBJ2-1	TGTGCCAGCAGCCAAGATCCCGCAGGGGGCCTACAAGAGACCCAGTTCTTC	CASSQDPAGGLQETQFF
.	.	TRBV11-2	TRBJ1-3	TGTGCCAGCAGCCCTGGGGGTGCTGGGGGATCTGGAAACACCATATATTTT	CASSPGGAGGSGNTIYF
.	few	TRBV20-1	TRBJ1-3	TGCAGTGCTAGACCGCTCTCTGGAAACACCATATATTTT	CSARPLSGNTIYF
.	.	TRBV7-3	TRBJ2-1	TGTGCCAGCAGCTCGGGACGGGGAGTTAGGGGTCACCAGTTCTTC	CASSSGRGVRGHQFF
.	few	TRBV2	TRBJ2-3	TGTGCCAGCGGACTTTGGGGGGCTGGAGATACGCAGTATTTT	CASGLWGAGDTQYF
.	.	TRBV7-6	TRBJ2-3	TGTGCCAGCAGCTTAGGGCAGAGCACAGATATGCAGTATTTT	CASSLGQSTDMQYF
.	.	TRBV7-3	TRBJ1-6	TGTGCCAGCAGCTCGACAGTTAATTCACCCCTCCACTTT	CASSSTVNSPLHF
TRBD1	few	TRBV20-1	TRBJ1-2	TGCAGTGCAGTTACAGGGGGCAAAAAGGATGGCTACACCTTC	CSAVTGGKKDGYTF
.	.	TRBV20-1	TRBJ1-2	TGCAGTGCCAGAGGGGGGTCTGGCTACACCTTC	CSARGGSGYTF
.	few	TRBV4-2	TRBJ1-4	TGTGCCAGCAGCCAAGATTCGGGAAGGGTGGATGAAAAACTGTTTTTT	CASSQDSGRVDEKLFF